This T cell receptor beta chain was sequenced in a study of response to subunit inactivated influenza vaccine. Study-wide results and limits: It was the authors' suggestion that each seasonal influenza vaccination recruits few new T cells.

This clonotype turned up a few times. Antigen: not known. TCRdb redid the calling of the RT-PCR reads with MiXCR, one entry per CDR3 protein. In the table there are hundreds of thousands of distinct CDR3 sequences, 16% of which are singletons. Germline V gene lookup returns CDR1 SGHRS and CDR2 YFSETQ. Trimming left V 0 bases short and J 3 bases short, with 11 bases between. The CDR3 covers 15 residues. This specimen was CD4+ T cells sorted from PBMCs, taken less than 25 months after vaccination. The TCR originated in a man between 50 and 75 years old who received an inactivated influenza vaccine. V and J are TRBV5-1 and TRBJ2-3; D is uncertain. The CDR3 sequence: CASSLDNERTDTQYF. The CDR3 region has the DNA TGCGCCAGCAGCTTGGACAATGAGAGGACAGATACGCAGTATTTT.